A single sample is the source of the 7 T cell receptor beta chains below, sequenced in a study of T-cell memory formation after mild COVID-19. TCRdb processed the 5' RACE reads anew with MiXCR; each CDR3 protein has one entry. The sample lists roughly 100,000 distinct CDR3 sequences, about 13% occurring once. Sequencing input: PBMCs or a T cell subset sorted from them (not recorded which). The receptors stem from an adult woman who had mild COVID-19 (a few samples of this study predate the infection). Cell type and time point are not known.

The table lists this clonotype with a few counts. The CDR3 loop is CARKSFGGRLQCEQFF. CDR3 bases: TGTGCCAGGAAGTCGTTCGGGGGGCGTCTGCAGTGCGAGCAGTTCTTC. The gene calls are TRBV14 and TRBJ2-1, with a possible D match to TRBD2 (7 bases). The CDR3 totals 16 residues. Trimming left V 9 bases short and J 10 bases short, with 28 bases between. Germline V lookup: CDR1 SGHDN, CDR2 FVKESK.

The chain is built from TRBV4-1 and TRBJ2-1; TRBD2 aligns across 11 bases. V shed 3 bases and J 4 bases; nucleotides not matched to a gene: 2. This CDR3 spans 15 amino acids. Per the germline V gene, CDR1 is MGHRA and CDR2 is YSYEKL. CDR3 bases: TGCGCCAGCAGCCACCCTAGCGGGGGGTACAATGAGCAGTTCTTC. Translated: CASSHPSGGYNEQFF.

The table lists this clonotype with a few counts. The chain employs TRBV24-1 and TRBJ2-5, with a weak D call TRBD2 (5 bases). The germline CDR1 and CDR2 sequences are KGHDR and SFDVKD. The CDR3 spans 17 residues. V shed 4 bases and J shed 2 bases, with 19 bases lying between them. This CDR3 reads CATSDAPEGWRQETQYF. In nucleotides, the CDR3 is TGTGCCACCAGTGACGCCCCAGAAGGGTGGAGGCAAGAGACCCAGTACTTC.

The chain recombines TRBV2 with TRBJ1-1; 7 nucleotides match TRBD1. The CDR3 contains 15 residues. Germline V gene sequence: CDR1 SNHLY, CDR2 FYNNEI. The V segment lost 1 base and the J segment 1 base; nucleotides outside the gene matches: 3. CDR3 region: CASSEGRTGNTEAFF. CDR3 DNA: TGTGCCAGCAGTGAAGGTCGGACAGGGAACACTGAAGCTTTCTTT. The variable domain in full, with the rest retrieved from reference TRBV2 and TRBJ1-1, is EPEVTQTPSHQVTQMGQEVILRCVPISNHLYFYWYRQILGQKVEFLVSFYNNEISEKSEIFDDQFSVERPDGSNFTLKIRSTKLEDSAMYFCASSEGRTGNTEAFFGQGTRLTVV.

The chain combines TRBV29-1 with TRBJ2-3; TRBD2 matches at 15 bases. The J segment lost 6 bases and the V segment lost 7 bases, leaving 5 bases of the junction unmatched. CDR3 size: 14 residues. Germline assignment: CDR1 SQVTM and CDR2 ANQGSEA. The CDR3 coding sequence is TGCAGCGCGCCCGGGACTAGCGGGAGGGATACGCAGTATTTT. Encoded protein: CSAPGTSGRDTQYF.

The chain carries TRBV19 and TRBJ2-7, with a weak D call TRBD2 (6 bases). The CDR3 extends over 15 amino acids. V was trimmed by 4 bases and J by 11 bases, leaving 24 bases between them. Germline V lookup: CDR1 LNHDA, CDR2 SQIVND (reference sequence). CDR3: CASSSVPGLDRSEYF. For the CDR3, the DNA is TGTGCCAGTAGTAGCGTCCCGGGACTGGATCGGTCGGAGTACTTC. The whole variable domain, filled in from reference TRBV19 and TRBJ2-7, reads DGGITQSPKYLFRKEGQNVTLSCEQNLNHDAMYWYRQDPGQGLRLIYYSQIVNDFQKGDIAEGYSVSREKKESFPLTVTSAQKNPTAFYLCASSSVPGLDRSEYFGPGTRLTVT.

The chain is built from TRBV29-1 and TRBJ2-1; 11 positions agree with TRBD2. V shed 7 bases, J shed 3 bases, and the junction held 5 bases outside the gene matches. Germline values: CDR1 SQVTM, CDR2 ANQGSEA. This CDR3 has 14 residues. DNA of the CDR3: TGCAGCGCGACTAGCGGGGAGTTCTACAATGAGCAGTTCTTC. The encoded protein is CSATSGEFYNEQFF.